The 2 T cell receptor beta chains below were found in one sample sequenced in a study of blood T cell repertoires in COVID-19. TCRdb's table, derived via immunoSEQ multiplex PCR, lists solely in-frame clones and lacks some. Here the sample spans 200,000 to 250,000 clones, about four fifths being singletons. The specimen was peripheral blood. Receptors were obtained from a woman older than 75 with COVID-19, enrolled during active disease.

The chain carries TRBV19 and TRBJ1-5; 8 positions agree with TRBD1. With 7 bases clipped from V and 7 bases from J, the junction kept 6 bases outside the gene matches. CDR1 is LNHDA and CDR2 is SQIVND in the germline V gene (reference sequence). The CDR3 length is 13 residues. The CDR3 protein is CASKDRDKQPQHF. In DNA form, the CDR3 reads TGTGCCAGTAAGGACAGGGATAAGCAGCCCCAGCATTTT.

The V and J genes are TRBV2 and TRBJ1-1; D ambiguous. The V gene lost 7 bases and the J gene lost 4 bases, with 13 bases spanning the gap. CDR3 length: 13 amino acids. The germline CDR1 and CDR2 sequences are SNHLY and FYNNEI. The CDR3 DNA reads as TGTGCCAGCATGTTCGGGGAGGGCACTGAAGCTTTCTTT. Translating it yields CASMFGEGTEAFF.